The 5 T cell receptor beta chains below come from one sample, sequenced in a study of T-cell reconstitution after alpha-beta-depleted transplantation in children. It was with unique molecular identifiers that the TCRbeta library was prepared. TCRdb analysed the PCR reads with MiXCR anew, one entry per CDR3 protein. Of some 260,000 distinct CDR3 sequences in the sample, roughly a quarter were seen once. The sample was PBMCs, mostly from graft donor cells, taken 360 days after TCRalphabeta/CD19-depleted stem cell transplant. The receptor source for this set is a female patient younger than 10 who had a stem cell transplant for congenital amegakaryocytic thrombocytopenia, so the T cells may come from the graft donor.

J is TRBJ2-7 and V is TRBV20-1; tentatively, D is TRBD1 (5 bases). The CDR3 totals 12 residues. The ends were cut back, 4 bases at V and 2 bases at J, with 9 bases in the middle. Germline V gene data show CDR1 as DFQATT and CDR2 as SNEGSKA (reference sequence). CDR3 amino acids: CSAKMTAYEQYF. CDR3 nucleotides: TGCAGTGCTAAGATGACAGCCTACGAGCAGTACTTC.

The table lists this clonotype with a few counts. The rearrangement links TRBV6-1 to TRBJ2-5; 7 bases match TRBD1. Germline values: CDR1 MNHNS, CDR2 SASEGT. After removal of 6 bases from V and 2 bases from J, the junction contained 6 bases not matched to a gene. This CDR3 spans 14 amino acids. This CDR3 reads CASSRDRSQETQYF. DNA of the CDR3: TGTGCCAGCAGCCGGGACAGAAGTCAAGAGACCCAGTACTTC.

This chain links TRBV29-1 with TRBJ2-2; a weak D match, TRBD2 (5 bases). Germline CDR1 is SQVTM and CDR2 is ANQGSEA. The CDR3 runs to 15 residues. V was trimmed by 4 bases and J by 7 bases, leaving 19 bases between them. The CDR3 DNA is TGCAGCGTTGTTGAGACCGGGAATCCTGGCGGGGAGCTGTTTTTT. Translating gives CSVVETGNPGGELFF.

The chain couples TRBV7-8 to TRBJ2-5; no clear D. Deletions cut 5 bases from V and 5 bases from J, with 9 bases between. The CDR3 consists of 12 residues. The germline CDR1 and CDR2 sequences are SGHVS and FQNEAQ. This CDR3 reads CASSGRWETQYF. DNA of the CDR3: TGTGCCAGCAGCGGACGGTGGGAGACCCAGTACTTC.

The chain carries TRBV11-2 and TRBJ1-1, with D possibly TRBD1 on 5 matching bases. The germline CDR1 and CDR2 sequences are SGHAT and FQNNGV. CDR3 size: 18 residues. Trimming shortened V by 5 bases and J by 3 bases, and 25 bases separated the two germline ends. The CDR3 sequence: CASSVGVTYLSRDTEAFF. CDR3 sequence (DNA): TGTGCCAGCAGCGTGGGGGTGACATACCTCTCCCGGGACACTGAAGCTTTCTTT.